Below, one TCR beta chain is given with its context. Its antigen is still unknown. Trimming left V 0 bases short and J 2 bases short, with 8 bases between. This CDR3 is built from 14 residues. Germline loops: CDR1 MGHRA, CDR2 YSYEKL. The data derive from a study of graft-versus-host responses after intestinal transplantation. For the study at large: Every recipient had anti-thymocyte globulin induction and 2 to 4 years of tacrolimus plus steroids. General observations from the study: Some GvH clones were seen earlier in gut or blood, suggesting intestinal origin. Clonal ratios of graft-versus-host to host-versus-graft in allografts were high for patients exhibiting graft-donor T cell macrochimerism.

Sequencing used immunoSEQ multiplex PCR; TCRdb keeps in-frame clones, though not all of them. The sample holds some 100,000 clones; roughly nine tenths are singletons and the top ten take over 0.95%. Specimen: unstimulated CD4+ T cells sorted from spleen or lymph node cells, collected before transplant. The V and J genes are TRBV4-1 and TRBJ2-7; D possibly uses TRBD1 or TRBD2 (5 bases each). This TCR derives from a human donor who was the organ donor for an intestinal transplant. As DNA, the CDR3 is TGCGCCAGCAGCCAAGAAAAGGGACCCTACGAGCAGTACTTC. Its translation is CASSQEKGPYEQYF.